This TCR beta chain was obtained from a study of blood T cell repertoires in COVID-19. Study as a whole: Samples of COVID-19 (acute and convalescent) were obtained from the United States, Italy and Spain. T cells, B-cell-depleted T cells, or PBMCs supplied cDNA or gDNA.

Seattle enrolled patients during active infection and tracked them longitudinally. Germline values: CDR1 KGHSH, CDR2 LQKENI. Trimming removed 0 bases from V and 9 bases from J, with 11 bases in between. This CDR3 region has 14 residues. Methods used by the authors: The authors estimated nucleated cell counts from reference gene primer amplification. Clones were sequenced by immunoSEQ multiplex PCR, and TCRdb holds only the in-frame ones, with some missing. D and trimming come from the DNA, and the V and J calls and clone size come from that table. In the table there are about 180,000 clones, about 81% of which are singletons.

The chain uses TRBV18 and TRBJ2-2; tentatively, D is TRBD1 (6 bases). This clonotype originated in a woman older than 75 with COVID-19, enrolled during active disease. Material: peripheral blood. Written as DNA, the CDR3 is TGTGCCAGCTCACCACCGGACAGTTGGAGGGAGCTGTTTTTT. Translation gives CASSPPDSWRELFF.